The source of this T cell receptor beta chain is a study of blood T cell repertoires in COVID-19. The wider study: The United States, Italy and Spain were the sources of the acute and convalescent COVID-19 samples. T cells, B-cell-depleted T cells, or PBMCs supplied cDNA or gDNA.

CDR3 length equals 14 residues. Authors' methods: Quantification of nucleated cells was approximated via reference gene primer amplification. TCRdb's table, derived via immunoSEQ multiplex PCR, lists solely in-frame clones and lacks some. V, J and clone size were drawn from that table, and D and trimming were deduced from the DNA. The table shows about 290,000 clones, with about nine tenths occurring only once. This chain joins TRBV21-1 and TRBJ2-7; no check of the table's D call, TRBD1, against the DNA was made. TRBV21-1 is assigned pseudogene status. The sequenced sample consisted of peripheral blood. The TCR sequence derives from a young woman with active or convalescent COVID-19. This CDR3 reads CASSTRQASYEQYF. In DNA form, the CDR3 reads TGTGCCAGCAGCACCCGACAGGCCTCCTACGAGCAGTACTTC.